These T cell receptor beta chains were read from a single sample in a study of blood T cell repertoires in COVID-19. The table came from immunoSEQ multiplex PCR; TCRdb's copy has only in-frame clones and leaves some out. Of fewer than 150,000 clones in the sample, about 91% were seen once. Sequencing was performed on peripheral blood. These TCRs come from a human donor in a cohort sampled during active COVID-19. The CDR3 runs from the conserved cysteine through the conserved F or W. D genes are given only for firm matches. Rows may omit the clone size; those that give it use once, few, many or a size class.

j_call: TRBJ1-1
clone_size: -
v_call: TRBV5-8
d_call: -
cdr3_aa: CASSLAPLTRGNTEAFF
cdr3_nt: TGTGCCAGCAGCTTGGCCCCTTTGACCCGGGGAAACACTGAAGCTTTCTTT

j_call: TRBJ2-2
clone_size: -
v_call: TRBV24-1
d_call: TRBD2
cdr3_aa: CATSEAGSTGELFF
cdr3_nt: TGTGCCACCAGTGAAGCGGGGAGCACCGGGGAGCTGTTTTTT

j_call: TRBJ1-2
clone_size: -
v_call: TRBV14
d_call: -
cdr3_aa: CASSPRQSDGYTF
cdr3_nt: TGTGCCAGCAGCCCGCGACAGTCCGACGGCTACACCTTC

j_call: TRBJ2-5
clone_size: -
v_call: TRBV11-2
d_call: TRBD1
cdr3_aa: CASSLGVRTGYQETQYF
cdr3_nt: TGTGCCAGCAGCTTAGGGGTCCGGACAGGGTACCAAGAGACCCAGTACTTC

j_call: TRBJ1-6
clone_size: few
v_call: TRBV27
d_call: TRBD1
cdr3_aa: CASRIMGQASSYNSPLHF
cdr3_nt: TGTGCCAGCAGGATTATGGGACAGGCGAGCTCCTATAATTCACCCCTCCACTTT

j_call: TRBJ2-1
clone_size: -
v_call: TRBV3-1/TRBV3-2
d_call: -
cdr3_aa: CASSPKGGSEQFF
cdr3_nt: TGTGCCAGCAGCCCAAAGGGGGGGAGTGAGCAGTTCTTC

j_call: TRBJ2-7
clone_size: -
v_call: TRBV5-6
d_call: TRBD2
cdr3_aa: CASSLTSGLDEQYF
cdr3_nt: TGTGCCAGCAGCCTGACTAGCGGACTCGACGAGCAGTACTTC

j_call: TRBJ1-2
clone_size: few
v_call: TRBV5-1
d_call: -
cdr3_aa: CASSLAGTNYGYTF
cdr3_nt: TGCGCCAGCAGCTTGGCAGGGACTAACTATGGCTACACCTTC

j_call: TRBJ1-2
clone_size: -
v_call: TRBV10-2
d_call: -
cdr3_aa: CASSESRESYTF
cdr3_nt: TGCGCCAGCAGTGAGTCGAGGGAATCCTACACCTTC

j_call: TRBJ2-7
clone_size: -
v_call: TRBV12-3/TRBV12-4
d_call: TRBD1
cdr3_aa: CASSWGQYYEQYF
cdr3_nt: TGTGCCAGCAGTTGGGGACAGTACTACGAGCAGTACTTC

j_call: TRBJ2-5
clone_size: -
v_call: TRBV29-1
d_call: TRBD1
cdr3_aa: CSVDDRGYLGETQYF
cdr3_nt: TGCAGCGTGGATGACAGGGGATACCTCGGGGAGACCCAGTACTTC

j_call: TRBJ1-1
clone_size: -
v_call: TRBV6-5
d_call: TRBD1
cdr3_aa: CASSQGAEAFF
cdr3_nt: TGTGCCAGCAGTCAGGGGGCTGAAGCTTTCTTT

j_call: TRBJ1-6
clone_size: -
v_call: TRBV19
d_call: TRBD1
cdr3_aa: CASTSDRGNSPLHF
cdr3_nt: TGTGCCAGTACCTCGGACAGGGGCAATTCACCCCTCCACTTT

j_call: TRBJ2-1
clone_size: -
v_call: TRBV5-1
d_call: TRBD2
cdr3_aa: CASSLASGGSPNEQFF
cdr3_nt: TGCGCCAGCAGCTTGGCTAGCGGGGGGTCGCCTAATGAGCAGTTCTTC

j_call: TRBJ1-5
clone_size: -
v_call: TRBV24-1
d_call: -
cdr3_aa: CATSDLGGDQPQHF
cdr3_nt: TGTGCCACCAGTGATTTGGGGGGCGATCAGCCCCAGCATTTT

j_call: TRBJ1-5
clone_size: -
v_call: TRBV7-2
d_call: TRBD1
cdr3_aa: CASSPETGIRPQHF
cdr3_nt: TGTGCCAGCAGCCCGGAGACAGGGATCCGGCCCCAGCATTTT

j_call: TRBJ2-3
clone_size: -
v_call: TRBV6-2/TRBV6-3
d_call: TRBD1
cdr3_aa: CASSLLGDRVLGTDTQYF
cdr3_nt: TGTGCCAGCAGTCTCCTCGGGGACAGGGTCCTTGGGACAGATACGCAGTATTTT

j_call: TRBJ1-1
clone_size: -
v_call: TRBV30
d_call: TRBD1
cdr3_aa: CAWGTGAGEAFF
cdr3_nt: TGTGCCTGGGGGACAGGGGCGGGTGAAGCTTTCTTT

j_call: TRBJ2-3
clone_size: once
v_call: TRBV5-1
d_call: TRBD2
cdr3_aa: CASSTSGGSTDTQYF
cdr3_nt: TGCGCCAGCAGCACTAGCGGGGGGTCCACAGATACGCAGTATTTT

j_call: TRBJ1-1
clone_size: -
v_call: TRBV5-1
d_call: TRBD1
cdr3_aa: CASSWDRGDQAFF
cdr3_nt: TGCGCCAGCAGCTGGGACAGAGGGGATCAAGCTTTCTTT

j_call: TRBJ2-3
clone_size: once
v_call: TRBV18
d_call: -
cdr3_aa: CASSPQLKEQYF
cdr3_nt: TGTGCCAGCTCACCACAACTAAAGGAGCAGTATTTT

j_call: TRBJ1-2
clone_size: once
v_call: TRBV5-1
d_call: TRBD1
cdr3_aa: CASSSGTGGGHGYTF
cdr3_nt: TGCGCCAGCAGCAGCGGGACAGGGGGCGGCCATGGCTACACCTTC

j_call: TRBJ2-1
clone_size: -
v_call: TRBV4-3
d_call: TRBD2
cdr3_aa: CASSRGTSGGGDEQFF
cdr3_nt: TGCGCCAGCAGCCGAGGGACTAGCGGGGGGGGAGATGAGCAGTTCTTC

j_call: TRBJ2-1
clone_size: -
v_call: TRBV6-5
d_call: -
cdr3_aa: CASGQNNEQFF
cdr3_nt: TGTGCCAGTGGACAGAACAATGAGCAGTTCTTC

j_call: TRBJ2-7
clone_size: -
v_call: TRBV27
d_call: -
cdr3_aa: CASSAQGMYEQYF
cdr3_nt: TGTGCCAGCAGTGCCCAGGGGATGTACGAGCAGTACTTC

j_call: TRBJ2-1
clone_size: -
v_call: TRBV6-4
d_call: -
cdr3_aa: CASSPQTGEQFF
cdr3_nt: TGTGCCAGCAGTCCCCAAACCGGTGAGCAGTTCTTC

j_call: TRBJ2-5
clone_size: -
v_call: TRBV14
d_call: -
cdr3_aa: CASSLGETQYF
cdr3_nt: TGTGCCAGCAGCCTCGGGGAGACCCAGTACTTC

j_call: TRBJ1-6
clone_size: -
v_call: TRBV27
d_call: -
cdr3_aa: CASSLYQGSDNSPLHF
cdr3_nt: TGTGCCAGCAGTTTATACCAGGGTTCCGATAATTCACCCCTCCACTTT

j_call: TRBJ1-5
clone_size: -
v_call: TRBV19
d_call: TRBD1
cdr3_aa: CASSMQGVGQPQHF
cdr3_nt: TGTGCCAGTAGTATGCAGGGGGTCGGGCAGCCCCAGCATTTT

j_call: TRBJ2-3
clone_size: -
v_call: TRBV6-5
d_call: TRBD1
cdr3_aa: CASRDRGGTDTQYF
cdr3_nt: TGTGCCAGCAGAGACAGGGGGGGAACAGATACGCAGTATTTT

j_call: TRBJ1-5
clone_size: -
v_call: TRBV29-1
d_call: -
cdr3_aa: CSVEEGANQPQHF
cdr3_nt: TGCAGCGTTGAAGAGGGGGCCAATCAGCCCCAGCATTTT

j_call: TRBJ2-7
clone_size: -
v_call: TRBV9
d_call: -
cdr3_aa: CASSVDSVSYEQYF
cdr3_nt: TGTGCCAGCAGCGTAGATTCAGTCTCCTACGAGCAGTACTTC

j_call: TRBJ2-7
clone_size: -
v_call: TRBV18
d_call: TRBD1
cdr3_aa: CASSPAPRTGGQQYF
cdr3_nt: TGTGCCAGCTCACCCGCCCCCCGGACAGGGGGCCAGCAGTACTTC

j_call: TRBJ1-6
clone_size: once
v_call: TRBV5-6
d_call: -
cdr3_aa: CASSLEQVNSPLHF
cdr3_nt: TGTGCCAGCAGCTTGGAGCAGGTTAATTCACCCCTCCACTTT

j_call: TRBJ1-5
clone_size: -
v_call: TRBV30
d_call: TRBD1
cdr3_aa: CAWSNPGTGGQPQHF
cdr3_nt: TGTGCCTGGAGTAACCCTGGGACAGGCGGACAGCCCCAGCATTTT

j_call: TRBJ1-2
clone_size: -
v_call: TRBV10-3
d_call: -
cdr3_aa: CAISEGLQGLNYGYTF
cdr3_nt: TGTGCCATCAGTGAGGGGCTACAGGGTTTGAACTATGGCTACACCTTC

j_call: TRBJ2-7
clone_size: -
v_call: TRBV6-5
d_call: -
cdr3_aa: CASSPGHLISYEQYF
cdr3_nt: TGTGCCAGCAGCCCCGGACACCTTATCTCCTACGAGCAGTACTTC

j_call: TRBJ1-3
clone_size: -
v_call: TRBV9
d_call: TRBD1
cdr3_aa: CASSVDMTGAFSGNTIYF
cdr3_nt: TGTGCCAGCAGCGTAGACATGACAGGGGCTTTTTCTGGAAACACCATATATTTT

j_call: TRBJ2-2
clone_size: -
v_call: TRBV9
d_call: -
cdr3_aa: CASSVTNTGELFF
cdr3_nt: TGTGCCAGCAGCGTAACTAACACCGGGGAGCTGTTTTTT

j_call: TRBJ2-7
clone_size: -
v_call: TRBV10-3
d_call: TRBD1
cdr3_aa: CAISEDRGPYEQYF
cdr3_nt: TGTGCCATCAGTGAGGACAGGGGGCCATACGAGCAGTACTTC

j_call: TRBJ2-2
clone_size: -
v_call: TRBV2
d_call: -
cdr3_aa: CASSDRRYTGELFF
cdr3_nt: TGTGCCAGCAGTGACAGGAGGTACACCGGGGAGCTGTTTTTT

j_call: TRBJ2-7
clone_size: -
v_call: TRBV18
d_call: -
cdr3_aa: CASSPPAQHYEQYF
cdr3_nt: TGTGCCAGCTCACCACCGGCACAACACTACGAGCAGTACTTC

j_call: TRBJ2-1
clone_size: -
v_call: TRBV19
d_call: -
cdr3_aa: CASSIFGGASYNEQFF
cdr3_nt: TGTGCCAGTAGTATTTTCGGCGGGGCTTCCTACAATGAGCAGTTCTTC

j_call: TRBJ1-5
clone_size: -
v_call: TRBV5-3
d_call: -
cdr3_aa: CARIRVLCQPQHF
cdr3_nt: TGTGCCAGAATCAGGGTTTTATGCCAGCCCCAGCATTTT